The T cell receptor (beta chain) under discussion was sequenced for a study of CD4 T cells in relation to SARS-CoV-2 and coronaviruses. In the study overall: TCR beta CDR3s were sequenced after roughly ten-day antigen culture of PBMCs. Study-wide findings and caveats: SARS-CoV-2-driven expansion was significantly weaker in crossreactive than monoreactive clones.

This clone came up a few times. Its antigen is not known. Here immunoSEQ multiplex PCR was the method, and the copy in TCRdb shows in-frame clones only, minus some. The data hold some 22,000 clones, with less than 70% observed a single time. Unexposed donor CD4+ T cells date from 2011-2018, before the COVID-19 pandemic. After about ten days of culture, CD4+ T cells were isolated. As cell numbers allowed, unexposed-donor CD4+ T cells faced SARS-CoV-2 S/N and four cold-coronavirus spikes. The CDR3 has 13 amino acids. The V end lost 3 bases, the J end lost 3 bases, and 8 bases lay between the germline ends. Per germline, CDR1 LGHNA and CDR2 YNFKEQ.

J is TRBJ1-2 and V is TRBV4-2; D may be TRBD1 (5 bases). Sequenced sample: CD4+ T cells from PBMCs, cultured in vitro. This TCR was recovered from a human donor in good health. CDR3 DNA: TGTGCCAGCAGCCAGGACACCTACTATGGCTACACCTTC. Translated, it gives CASSQDTYYGYTF.